The 15 T cell receptor beta chains below were found in one sample sequenced in a study of CD8+CD57+ T cells in acquired aplastic anemia. Sequencing was done on patients that had shown CD8+CD57+ cell expansion by flow cytometry. Both TCR beta VDJ combination and CDR3 sequence profiling were carried out. Genomic DNA was the template for this profiling. Using its own MiXCR run on the reads, TCRdb lists one record per CDR3 protein. The table lists approximately 470,000 distinct CDR3 sequences, 25% to 40% of them singletons. Sequencing was done on a sample of sorted CD4+, CD8+, or CD8+CD57+ T cells (not recorded which) from PBMCs. The receptors shown here come from a human donor with aplastic anemia.

This clonotype has a count of ten or more. The J gene is TRBJ1-6, the V gene TRBV2; D gene uncertain. V lost 2 bases, J lost 9 bases, and 5 bases lay in between. The CDR3 sequence is 12 residues long. Germline-derived CDR1 and CDR2 are SNHLY and FYNNEI. Here the CDR3 reads CASSELGSPLHF. DNA of the CDR3: TGTGCCAGCAGTGAACTGGGTTCACCCCTCCACTTT.

This clonotype was observed at least ten times. The rearrangement joins TRBV10-3 to TRBJ1-1; D remains unclear. Trimming cost V 0 bases and J 5 bases, with 4 bases left between them. Germline lookup yields CDR1 ENHRY and CDR2 SYGVKD. This CDR3 contains 12 residues. Here the CDR3 reads CAISESKTEAFF. The CDR3 DNA reads as TGTGCCATCAGTGAGTCGAAAACTGAAGCTTTCTTT.

The V call is TRBV19, the J call TRBJ1-4; TRBD1 matches at 8 bases. This CDR3 contains 16 residues. V lost 6 bases and J lost 5; bases outside the gene matches: 11. Germline CDR1 and CDR2: LNHDA and SQIVND (reference sequence). The CDR3 sequence is CASSHPQGAGNEKLFF. The CDR3 nucleotides read TGTGCCAGTAGCCATCCTCAGGGGGCAGGAAATGAAAAACTGTTTTTT. The full variable domain, rest sourced from reference TRBV19 and TRBJ1-4, is DGGITQSPKYLFRKEGQNVTLSCEQNLNHDAMYWYRQDPGQGLRLIYYSQIVNDFQKGDIAEGYSVSREKKESFPLTVTSAQKNPTAFYLCASSHPQGAGNEKLFFGSGTQLSVL.

The rearrangement joins TRBV30 to TRBJ2-7; D tentatively fits TRBD1 or TRBD2 (6 bases each). Germline CDR1 GTSNPN, CDR2 SVGIG (reference sequence). The CDR3 extends over 14 amino acids. Trimming took 1 base from V and 2 from J, leaving 12 bases between them. In DNA, the CDR3 is TGTGCCTGGAGTGGGGGGGCACTAACCTACGAGCAGTACTTC. This translates into CAWSGGALTYEQYF.

This clonotype has a count of ten or more. The V and J genes are TRBV20-1 and TRBJ2-7; TRBD2 might be the D (5 bases). The V end lost 0 bases, the J end lost 5 bases, and 14 bases lay between the germline ends. Germline lookup yields CDR1 DFQATT and CDR2 SNEGSKA (reference sequence). The CDR3 is 14 residues long. The CDR3 DNA sequence: TGCAGTGCTAGAGATTCCCGGGGATCCGACGAGCAGTACTTC. Amino acids: CSARDSRGSDEQYF.

This clonotype came up many times. This rearrangement joins TRBV24-1 to TRBJ2-5, with 10 bases matching TRBD1. V trimming: 2 bases; J trimming: 4 bases; junction bases outside the gene matches: 6. Germline V gene lookup returns CDR1 KGHDR and CDR2 SFDVKD. CDR3 length: 16 amino acids. Here the CDR3 DNA reads TGTGCCACCAGTGATTCGCCGGGACAGGGGCGAGAGACCCAGTACTTC. Its translation: CATSDSPGQGRETQYF.

The chain links TRBV19 to TRBJ1-2; perhaps TRBD1 as D (6 bases). The germline gives CDR1 LNHDA, CDR2 SQIVND (reference sequence). The CDR3 is made up of 10 amino acids. V lost 9 bases and J lost 8, with 10 bases in between. CDR3 sequence (DNA): TGTGCCAGCGACAGGCCGGGCTACACCTTC. Its translation is CASDRPGYTF. Looking up the rest from reference TRBV19 and TRBJ1-2 gives the full variable domain: DGGITQSPKYLFRKEGQNVTLSCEQNLNHDAMYWYRQDPGQGLRLIYYSQIVNDFQKGDIAEGYSVSREKKESFPLTVTSAQKNPTAFYLCASDRPGYTFGSGTRLTVV.

Of note for this clonotype: A much bigger clone sits one base away, suggesting this may be a read error. The chain joins TRBV7-2 to TRBJ1-2, with TRBD1 matching over 9 bases. The germline gives CDR1 SGHTA, CDR2 FQGNSA. The CDR3 contains 13 residues. Trimming at V came to 5 bases and at J to 9 bases, leaving 7 bases not matched to a gene. The CDR3 loop is CASSPRTGDSYTF. CDR3 nucleotides: TGTGCCAGCAGCCCGCGGACAGGGGATAGCTACACCTTC.

This clonotype appeared many times. This chain uses TRBV5-1 with TRBJ2-7, with D maybe TRBD1 (6 bases). The CDR3 loop spans 15 amino acids. V was pared by 0 bases and J by 1 base, with 11 bases between. CDR1 SGHRS and CDR2 YFSETQ come from the germline V gene. The chain's CDR3 is CASSLVARGSYEQYF. Written as DNA, the CDR3 is TGCGCCAGCAGCTTGGTCGCCAGGGGATCCTACGAGCAGTACTTC. The full variable domain, completed using reference TRBV5-1 and TRBJ2-7, is KAGVTQTPRYLIKTRGQQVTLSCSPISGHRSVSWYQQTPGQGLQFLFEYFSETQRNKGNFPGRFSGRQFSNSRSEMNVSTLELGDSALYLCASSLVARGSYEQYFGPGTRLTVT.

The chain uses TRBV7-2 and TRBJ2-7; 11 nucleotides align to TRBD2. Unmatched junction bases numbered 11, after V lost 1 base and J lost 0 bases. Germline V lookup: CDR1 SGHTA, CDR2 FQGNSA. This CDR3 has 19 amino acids. In nucleotides, the CDR3 is TGTGCCAGCAGCTTAGGACATTCCGGGACTAGCGGAGTCTCCTACGAGCAGTACTTC. It specifies CASSLGHSGTSGVSYEQYF.

About this clonotype itself: An end of the junction differs from the germline gene, which may be a read error. The chain has TRBV24-1 and TRBJ2-5; 8 bases agree with TRBD2. Germline V CDR1 and CDR2: KGHDR, SFDVKD. CDR3 length: 16 amino acids. In DNA, the CDR3 is TGTGCCAGCAGTAGGTCCGGGGGGGGAACCCAAGAGACCCAGTACTTC. Protein sequence: CASSRSGGGTQETQYF.

The chain recombines TRBV20-1 with TRBJ2-5; D perhaps matches TRBD1 (6 bases). The CDR3 spans 13 residues. Trimming shortened V by 3 bases and J by 2 bases, and 10 bases separated the two germline ends. Per germline, CDR1 DFQATT and CDR2 SNEGSKA (reference sequence). CDR3 nucleotides: TGCAGTGCTAGGGCGCAGGGGCAAGAGACCCAGTACTTC. Its protein product is CSARAQGQETQYF.

This clonotype has a handful of counts. The chain carries TRBV19 and TRBJ2-1; D possibly corresponds to TRBD1 (6 bases). V was cut by 10 bases and J by 0 bases, with 13 bases left in between. From germline, CDR1 is LNHDA and CDR2 SQIVND (reference sequence). The CDR3 extends over 14 amino acids. CDR3 in DNA: TGTGCCACCCGTAGGGGGAGCTCCTACAATGAGCAGTTCTTC. It specifies CATRRGSSYNEQFF. Full variable domain (rest looked up from reference TRBV19 and TRBJ2-1): DGGITQSPKYLFRKEGQNVTLSCEQNLNHDAMYWYRQDPGQGLRLIYYSQIVNDFQKGDIAEGYSVSREKKESFPLTVTSAQKNPTAFYLCATRRGSSYNEQFFGPGTRLTVL.

This clonotype was picked up many times. The chain has TRBV29-1 and TRBJ2-7; 7 positions agree with TRBD1. In germline, CDR1 is SQVTM, CDR2 ANQGSEA. The CDR3 totals 14 residues. The V and J ends lost 8 bases and 6 bases, in that order; junction bases with no gene match: 16. The CDR3: CSPLLGQLAFEQYF. As DNA, the CDR3 is TGCAGCCCGTTGCTGGGACAGCTAGCTTTCGAGCAGTACTTC.

The chain links TRBV7-8 to TRBJ1-1, with TRBD1 as a possible D gene (6 bases). The germline gives CDR1 SGHVS, CDR2 FQNEAQ. This CDR3 has 15 amino acids. Trimming pared 1 base from V and 1 base from J, leaving 10 bases between. This CDR3 is CASSLEGGTNTEAFF. As DNA, the CDR3 is TGTGCCAGCAGCTTAGAAGGGGGTACGAACACTGAAGCTTTCTTT.